The rows below give T cell receptor beta chains drawn from one sample of a study of T cell changes during pregnancy in multiple sclerosis. Profiled with immunoSEQ multiplex PCR; TCRdb holds only in-frame clones, not every one. The sample consists of 50,000 to 65,000 clones, around 90% of them appearing once. The material sequenced was peripheral blood, taken in the first trimester of pregnancy. The source is a female donor with multiple sclerosis, enrolled in a pregnancy study. The CDR3 runs from the conserved cysteine through the conserved F or W. A D gene is named only where the DNA matches it firmly. Only some rows state a clone size, as once, few, many or a class for expanded clones.

j_call clone_size cdr3_length d_call v_call cdr3_nt cdr3_aa
TRBJ2-7 NA 12 NA TRBV30 TGTGCCTGGAGTACGGGAATCTACGAGCAGTACTTC CAWSTGIYEQYF
TRBJ2-5 NA 16 NA TRBV18 TGTGCCAGCTCACCGCTACGGGCCATAGCGCAAGAGACCCAGTACTTC CASSPLRAIAQETQYF
TRBJ2-3 NA 14 NA TRBV28 TGTGCCAGTGGGGCCGGTCAGCTAACAGATACGCAGTATTTT CASGAGQLTDTQYF
TRBJ1-2 NA 13 NA TRBV6-5 TGTGCCAGCAGCTGGGCCCAAAGTTATGGCTACACCTTC CASSWAQSYGYTF
TRBJ1-5 NA 15 TRBD1 TRBV27 TGTGCCAGCTCTTATCAGGGGGATGGCAATCAGCCCCAGCATTTT CASSYQGDGNQPQHF
TRBJ2-5 NA 14 TRBD1 TRBV14 TGTGCCAGCAGCTTGCGGACAGGGAGGGAGACCCAGTACTTC CASSLRTGRETQYF
TRBJ2-7 NA 14 TRBD1 TRBV5-6 TGTGCCAGCAGCTTCGGACAGGGGGTTTTCGAGCAGTACTTC CASSFGQGVFEQYF
TRBJ1-1 NA 17 TRBD1 TRBV4-1 TGCGCCAGCAGTCGGACAGGGGGCGGCGTAATGAACACTGAAGCTTTCTTT CASSRTGGGVMNTEAFF
TRBJ2-7 NA 13 TRBD1 TRBV10-3 TGTGCCATCAACCGGGACAGGGGCCACGAGCAGTACTTC CAINRDRGHEQYF
TRBJ2-7 once 14 NA TRBV5-4 TGTGCCAGCAGCAAACAGGACAGACGCTACGAGCAGTACTTC CASSKQDRRYEQYF
TRBJ2-1 NA 15 NA TRBV7-9 TGTGCCAGCAGCTTAGTTAGAGGGCCTCACAATGAGCAGTTCTTC CASSLVRGPHNEQFF
TRBJ2-7 NA 15 NA TRBV28 TGTGCCAGCAGTTTTTTTGGCAAGGAGACCTACGAGCAGTACTTC CASSFFGKETYEQYF
TRBJ2-7 NA 14 TRBD2 TRBV19 TGTGCCAGTAGTGCTGGGACTAGCGGCTACGAGCAGTACTTC CASSAGTSGYEQYF
TRBJ1-4 NA 15 NA TRBV6-1 TGTGCCAGCAGTGGCAACAGGAACTTTGCGGAAAAACTGTTTTTT CASSGNRNFAEKLFF
TRBJ2-1 NA 13 TRBD1 TRBV28 TGTGCCAGCAGTGACACCGGGACAGGGGGCCAATTCTTC CASSDTGTGGQFF
TRBJ2-4 NA 15 TRBD2 TRBV4-2 TGTGCCAGCAGCCCCCTGGAGCGGGAGACAGACATTCAGTACTTC CASSPLERETDIQYF
TRBJ2-1 NA 16 TRBD2 TRBV5-4 TGTGCCAGCAGCCATAGCGGGAGGTCTCATGTTAATGAGCAGTTCTTC CASSHSGRSHVNEQFF
TRBJ2-7 NA 14 TRBD2 TRBV6-5 TGTGCCAGCAGTCCTAGCGGGAGGGCCCACGAGCAGTACTTC CASSPSGRAHEQYF
TRBJ2-1 NA 13 TRBD1 TRBV6-1 TGTGCCAGCACCCCGACAGGGGGCAATGAGCAGTTCTTC CASTPTGGNEQFF
TRBJ2-7 NA 11 NA TRBV9 TGTGCCAGCAGCGCAGGGTACGAGCAGTACTTC CASSAGYEQYF
TRBJ2-7 once 14 NA TRBV28 TGTGCCAGCAGTTCGGCCCAGGGGAAAGTCGAGCAGTACTTC CASSSAQGKVEQYF
TRBJ2-7 NA 14 NA TRBV4-1 TGCGCCAGCAGCCTATATCAGTTCTCCTACGAGCAGTACTTC CASSLYQFSYEQYF
TRBJ2-3 NA 15 NA TRBV7-2 TGTGCCAGCAGCTACCGAGGCCGGGGTTCAGATACGCAGTATTTT CASSYRGRGSDTQYF
TRBJ1-5 once 15 NA TRBV9 TGTGCCAGCAGCGCTTACGCAGGGGAGAATCAGCCCCAGCATTTT CASSAYAGENQPQHF
TRBJ2-7 NA 18 TRBD2 TRBV7-9 TGTGCCAGCAGTTTTTCCCTAGGGACTAGCGGGAGGACCAACGAGCAGTACTTC CASSFSLGTSGRTNEQYF
TRBJ2-7 NA 13 TRBD1 TRBV10-2 TGCGCCAGCACGCTAAACAGGGGTGGCGAGCAGTACTTC CASTLNRGGEQYF
TRBJ2-1 NA 20 TRBD2 TRBV7-3 TGTGCCAGCAGGTCCCCACTTAGGACTAGTCAGCGACAAGCCTACAATGAGCAGTTCTTC CASRSPLRTSQRQAYNEQFF
TRBJ1-1 NA 14 TRBD1 TRBV18 TGTGCCAGCTCAGAACAGGGGATGAACACTGAAGCTTTCTTT CASSEQGMNTEAFF
TRBJ2-5 NA 16 NA TRBV7-6 TGTGCCAGCAGCTTAGCGGGAGGGGGGGTTCAAGAGACCCAGTACTTC CASSLAGGGVQETQYF
TRBJ1-2 NA 14 TRBD1 TRBV9 TGTGCCAGCAGCGTAGGACAGGGTGGCAACGGCTACACCTTC CASSVGQGGNGYTF
TRBJ1-2 NA 12 TRBD1 TRBV29-1 TGCAGCGACGACAGGGGCGGCTATGGCTACACCTTC CSDDRGGYGYTF
TRBJ1-2 NA 16 TRBD1 TRBV28 TGTGCCAGCAGTTTACGCGGGACAGATGCTAACTATGGCTACACCTTC CASSLRGTDANYGYTF
TRBJ2-1 NA 16 TRBD2 TRBV2 TGTGCCAGCAGTGAGTGGCTAGCGGGAGGGTACAATGAGCAGTTCTTC CASSEWLAGGYNEQFF
TRBJ1-1 once 15 TRBD1 TRBV19 TGTGCCAGTAGGGACAGGGGGCGGACTAACACTGAAGCTTTCTTT CASRDRGRTNTEAFF